This section outlines one TCR beta chain sequence together with its context. What it recognizes is unknown. V was pared by 4 bases and J by 7 bases, with 10 bases of the junction left unmatched. CDR1 is MNHEY, CDR2 SVGEGT, per germline. CDR3 length: 15 residues. The data are from a study of blood T cells in healthy people across ages. The use of a sample-barcoded 5' primer and a J-beta primer mix characterized a second PCR of about 6 to 12 cycles. Individual samples furnished no less than 2.5 million CDR3-containing paired-end reads apiece. One entry per CDR3 protein, called by TCRdb with MiXCR from the 5' RACE reads. The sample consists of fewer than 800,000 distinct CDR3 sequences, around 45% of them appearing once. Points from the study as a whole: Roughly linear declines in TCR beta diversity per million T cells occurred with age. More naive CD4+ cells and higher diversity were found in long-lived than in aged donors.

This sequence joins TRBV6-2 or TRBV6-3 and TRBJ2-1; 7 bases are a match to TRBD2. Sequenced material: blood. The clonotype was recovered from a woman aged 60-75 years in good health. The CDR3 loop reads CASSLLAVKGNEQFF. CDR3 sequence (DNA): TGTGCCAGCAGTTTGCTAGCGGTTAAAGGGAATGAGCAGTTCTTC.